These 17 T cell receptor beta chains originate from one sample sequenced in a study of T cell changes during pregnancy in multiple sclerosis (dated by TCRdb to between 2018 and 2021). The library was obtained by the immunoSEQ multiplex PCR assay. TCRdb took this table from immuneACCESS and kept in-frame rearrangements with V and J called. Such tables lack part of the clones; where checked against another copy, unresolved V genes explain under half of the gap, and the rest is unexplained. This sample gives tens of thousands of clones in total; 70% to 90% of them show up just once. Under 1.3% of the sample is held by the ten biggest clonotypes. Here the sequenced sample was CD4+ T cells from peripheral blood mononuclear cells, taken in the first trimester of pregnancy. The receptors come from a female donor in good health, enrolled as a control in a pregnancy study.

This chain links TRBV27 with TRBJ1-5; D is uncertain. The V end was cut by 4 bases, the J end by 2 bases, with 9 bases between. CDR1 and CDR2 (germline): MNHEY, SMNVEV (reference sequence). The CDR3 sequence is 14 residues long. The CDR3 DNA is TGTGCCAGCAGTTCTTGGGAGCGCAATCAGCCCCAGCATTTT. Translated, it gives CASSSWERNQPQHF.

This clone was detected only once. The chain is built from TRBV7-2 and TRBJ2-2; TRBD2 might be the D (5 bases). V was clipped by 5 bases and J by 2 bases, with 15 bases between them. Germline V gene data show CDR1 as SGHTA and CDR2 as FQGNSA. This CDR3 comprises 16 residues. Written as DNA, the CDR3 is TGTGCCAGCAGCCCGGAGGTGGGATTTAACACCGGGGAGCTGTTTTTT. Its protein product is CASSPEVGFNTGELFF.

V gene TRBV4-1 combines with J gene TRBJ1-3; TRBD1 aligns across 7 bases. The CDR3 is 16 amino acids. The germline gives CDR1 MGHRA, CDR2 YSYEKL. Trimming at V came to 0 bases and at J to 0 bases, leaving 2 bases not matched to a gene. The CDR3 protein is CASSQDRQGSGNTIYF. The CDR3 DNA is TGCGCCAGCAGCCAAGATAGACAGGGCTCTGGAAACACCATATATTTT.

The rearrangement links TRBV5-4 to TRBJ2-3; 7 nucleotides match TRBD1. The CDR3 has 16 residues. The V segment lost 0 bases and the J segment 1 base; nucleotides outside the gene matches: 5. Germline loops: CDR1 SGHNT, CDR2 YYREEE (reference sequence). CDR3 region: CASSLGGQVGTDTQYF. In DNA form, the CDR3 reads TGTGCCAGCAGCTTGGGCGGACAGGTGGGCACAGATACGCAGTATTTT.

The genes are TRBV19 and TRBJ1-6; 8 bases are shared with TRBD1. Germline lookup yields CDR1 LNHDA and CDR2 SQIVND (reference sequence). This CDR3 is 15 amino acids long. The ends lost 6 bases at V and 6 bases at J; junction bases unmatched: 7. The CDR3 protein is CASSQPGQANSPLHF. CDR3 nucleotide sequence: TGTGCCAGTAGCCAACCGGGACAGGCTAATTCACCCCTCCACTTT.

The J gene is TRBJ1-2, the V gene TRBV29-1; the D gene is possibly TRBD1 (5 bases). V was pared by 6 bases and J by 6 bases, with 17 bases between. The CDR3 sequence is 13 residues long. Germline V lookup: CDR1 SQVTM, CDR2 ANQGSEA. CDR3 sequence reads: CSVQDGSGDGYTF. The CDR3, as DNA: TGCAGCGTGCAGGACGGGTCGGGGGATGGCTACACCTTC.

V is TRBV2 and J is TRBJ1-4; 7 nucleotides agree with TRBD1. Germline-derived CDR1 and CDR2 are SNHLY and FYNNEI. Trimming took 9 bases from V and 0 from J; bases not matched to a gene: 4. This CDR3 is 14 amino acids long. The CDR3 sequence is CARRDRATNEKLFF. In DNA, the CDR3 is TGTGCCAGAAGGGACAGAGCAACTAATGAAAAACTGTTTTTT. Looking up the rest from reference TRBV2 and TRBJ1-4 gives the full variable domain: EPEVTQTPSHQVTQMGQEVILRCVPISNHLYFYWYRQILGQKVEFLVSFYNNEISEKSEIFDDQFSVERPDGSNFTLKIRSTKLEDSAMYFCARRDRATNEKLFFGSGTQLSVL.

V gene TRBV4-3 combines with J gene TRBJ1-1, with TRBD1 as a possible D gene (5 bases). The CDR3 has 18 amino acids. The V gene lost 4 bases and the J gene lost 5 bases, with 26 bases spanning the gap. Germline V gene lookup returns CDR1 LGHNA and CDR2 YSLEER. CDR3 nucleotides: TGCGCCAGCAGCCCGCACACCCAAACTATTACAGGAGAAACTGAAGCTTTCTTT. It yields the protein CASSPHTQTITGETEAFF.

V usage is TRBV7-9 and J usage is TRBJ2-6; 9 nucleotides match TRBD1. The CDR3 sequence is 18 residues long. Germline V gene lookup returns CDR1 SEHNR and CDR2 FQNEAQ (reference sequence). Trimming at V came to 5 bases and at J to 4 bases, leaving 12 bases not matched to a gene. The CDR3 nucleotides read TGTGCCAGCAGCCTTAGGGGACAGGGAGCCTCCGGGGCCAACGTCCTGACTTTC. Translation gives CASSLRGQGASGANVLTF.

The rearrangement uses TRBV13 and TRBJ1-1; TRBD1 aligns across 7 bases. This CDR3 is built from 14 residues. Germline CDR1 PRHDT, CDR2 FYEKMQ (reference sequence). With 5 bases clipped from V and 4 bases from J, the junction kept 7 bases outside the gene matches. The CDR3 coding sequence is TGTGCCAGCAGCCTACCCGCAGGGGGCACTGAAGCTTTCTTT. Translation: CASSLPAGGTEAFF. Looking up the rest from reference TRBV13 and TRBJ1-1 gives the full variable domain: AAGVIQSPRHLIKEKRETATLKCYPIPRHDTVYWYQQGPGQDPQFLISFYEKMQSDKGSIPDRFSAQQFSDYHSELNMSSLELGDSALYFCASSLPAGGTEAFFGQGTRLTVV.

The V call is TRBV7-6, the J call TRBJ2-5; 10 bases map to TRBD2. CDR3 length: 16 residues. Germline V gene lookup returns CDR1 SGHVS and CDR2 FNYEAQ. With 0 bases clipped from V and 5 bases from J, the junction kept 6 bases outside the gene matches. CDR3 amino acids: CASSLAASGGEETQYF. The DNA of the CDR3 is TGTGCCAGCAGCTTAGCCGCTAGCGGGGGAGAGGAGACCCAGTACTTC.

This chain connects TRBV19 to TRBJ1-5; D is ambiguous. Germline loops: CDR1 LNHDA, CDR2 SQIVND (reference sequence). Trimming cost V 4 bases and J 3 bases, with 13 bases left between them. CDR3 size: 15 residues. DNA for the CDR3: TGTGCCAGTAGTAACCTGGGCGGGCCCAATCAGCCCCAGCATTTT. Encoded protein: CASSNLGGPNQPQHF.

The J gene is TRBJ1-1, the V gene TRBV5-4; maybe TRBD1 (5 bases). Trimming shortened V by 0 bases and J by 3 bases, and 15 bases separated the two germline ends. The length of the CDR3 is 16 residues. Germline assignment: CDR1 SGHNT and CDR2 YYREEE (reference sequence). The CDR3 here is CASSLDSGGRHTEAFF. CDR3 DNA: TGTGCCAGCAGCTTGGACTCGGGGGGTAGGCACACTGAAGCTTTCTTT.

J is TRBJ2-7 and V is TRBV5-1; no definite D call. V lost 0 bases, J lost 3 bases, and 10 bases lay in between. The germline V gene has CDR1 SGHRS and CDR2 YFSETQ. This CDR3 has 14 residues. DNA of the CDR3: TGCGCCAGCAGCTTGGACTTGGTCGTCTACGAGCAGTACTTC. Translation gives CASSLDLVVYEQYF. The full variable domain, its missing parts supplied by reference TRBV5-1 and TRBJ2-7, is KAGVTQTPRYLIKTRGQQVTLSCSPISGHRSVSWYQQTPGQGLQFLFEYFSETQRNKGNFPGRFSGRQFSNSRSEMNVSTLELGDSALYLCASSLDLVVYEQYFGPGTRLTVT.

The gene calls are TRBV28 and TRBJ2-2; D may be TRBD2 (5 bases). Per the germline V gene, CDR1 is MDHEN and CDR2 is SYDVKM. Between the trimmed V and J ends, which lost 5 bases and 4 bases, there was a span of 5 bases. This CDR3 is built from 12 residues. The CDR3 bases are TGTGCCAGCAGTAGCGGCACCGGGGAGCTGTTTTTT. It encodes CASSSGTGELFF.

The V call is TRBV28, the J call TRBJ2-1; TRBD2 might be the D (6 bases). Germline assignment: CDR1 MDHEN and CDR2 SYDVKM. V was cut by 8 bases and J by 0 bases, with 8 bases left in between. CDR3 length: 13 amino acids. The DNA of the CDR3 is TGTGCCAGCGGGGGGAGCTCCTACAATGAGCAGTTCTTC. Protein product: CASGGSSYNEQFF.

The CDR3 sequence is CASSYGGGGNRETQYF. The CDR3 DNA is TGTGCCAGCAGCTACGGCGGTGGCGGGAATCGAGAGACCCAGTACTTC. J is TRBJ2-5 and V is TRBV11-3; weak D call: TRBD2 (6 bases). CDR1 is SGHNT and CDR2 is YENEEA in the germline V gene. Trimming stripped 4 bases from V and 4 bases from J, with 19 bases between. The CDR3 extends over 16 amino acids.